This T cell receptor (beta chain) is from a study of T cells in Graves' hyperthyroidism and ophthalmopathy. Points on this clonotype: At one boundary the junction diverges from the germline segment, which might be a read error.

Researchers took RNA transcripts and amplified the TCR beta CDR3 regions from them. A set of HTBI primers served as the primers for a first-round RT-PCR of the TCR CDR3. One entry per CDR3 protein results from TCRdb running MiXCR on the multiplex PCR reads. The profile shows about 540,000 distinct CDR3 sequences, around 45% of them singletons. CDR3 length: 14 amino acids. Germline CDR1 DFQATT, CDR2 SNEGSKA (reference sequence). This rearrangement joins TRBV20-1 to TRBJ2-3, with 10 bases fitting TRBD1. The sequence derives from a woman younger than 30 with Graves' hyperthyroidism. The sample taken for sequencing was peripheral blood or thyroid tissue (not recorded which). CDR3 sequence reads: CSADSTGGTDTQYF. DNA for the CDR3: TGCAGTGCGGATTCGACAGGGGGCACGGATACGCAGTATTTT.